The 22 T cell receptor beta chains below come from one sample, sequenced in a study of blood T cell repertoires in COVID-19. TCRdb keeps only in-frame clones here, not all; method: immunoSEQ multiplex PCR. Among about 140,000 clones listed, around 85% were seen once. Sequenced sample: peripheral blood. These receptors were collected from a human donor in a cohort sampled during active COVID-19.

The rearrangement joins TRBV27 to TRBJ2-7; D is perhaps TRBD1 (6 bases). Trimming took off 6 bases at V and 0 bases at J, with 15 bases between the two ends. The CDR3 extends over 15 amino acids. Germline loops: CDR1 MNHEY, CDR2 SMNVEV (reference sequence). CDR3 in DNA: TGTGCCAGCAGCCCGGGACAATGGAGCTCCTACGAGCAGTACTTC. It encodes CASSPGQWSSYEQYF.

The CDR3: CASSIARNQPQHF. In DNA form, the CDR3 reads TGTGCCAGTAGTATAGCCCGTAATCAGCCCCAGCATTTT. The chain recombines TRBV19 with TRBJ1-5, with no clear D. Trimming left V 1 base short and J 4 bases short, with 5 bases between. The CDR3 has 13 residues. Germline CDR1 LNHDA, CDR2 SQIVND (reference sequence).

This chain uses TRBV28 with TRBJ1-6; TRBD1 matches 7 bases. J lost 7 bases, V lost 9 bases, and 6 bases had no gene match. CDR1 and CDR2 from the germline V gene are MDHEN and SYDVKM. This CDR3 has 13 amino acids. Here the CDR3 reads CASSTGRNSPLHF. CDR3 nucleotide sequence: TGTGCCAGTTCGACAGGGCGCAATTCACCCCTCCACTTT. Supplemented by reference TRBV28 and TRBJ1-6, the full variable domain reads DVKVTQSSRYLVKRTGEKVFLECVQDMDHENMFWYRQDPGLGLRLIYFSYDVKMKEKGDIPEGYSVSREKKERFSLILESASTNQTSMYLCASSTGRNSPLHFGNGTRLTVT.

The V and J genes are TRBV30 and TRBJ2-6, with D possibly TRBD1 on 5 matching bases. Germline V CDR1 and CDR2: GTSNPN, SVGIG (reference sequence). The CDR3 sequence is 16 residues long. V shed 2 bases and J shed 2 bases, with 13 bases lying between them. CDR3: CAWSHGHGPGANVLTF. The CDR3 DNA follows: TGTGCCTGGAGTCACGGACACGGCCCTGGGGCCAACGTCCTGACTTTC.

V is TRBV3-1 (or the pseudogene TRBV3-2) and J is TRBJ1-4, with TRBD1 as a possible D gene (5 bases). Germline assignment: CDR1 LGHDT and CDR2 YNNKEL (reference sequence). The V and J ends lost 1 base and 8 bases respectively, with 20 bases between them. This CDR3 region has 17 residues. This CDR3 is CASSQGRASPRGEKLFF. CDR3 nucleotide sequence: TGTGCCAGCAGCCAAGGAAGAGCTTCCCCAAGGGGCGAAAAACTGTTTTTT.

The V gene is TRBV6-1, the J gene TRBJ2-2; the match to TRBD1 covers 8 bases. The CDR3 runs to 16 residues. Trimming cost V 2 bases and J 7 bases; bases outside gene matches: 9. Germline loops: CDR1 MNHNS, CDR2 SASEGT. This CDR3 reads CASSEYGRGQIGELFF. In DNA form, the CDR3 reads TGTGCCAGCAGTGAATATGGCAGGGGGCAAATCGGGGAGCTGTTTTTT.

The gene calls are TRBV5-4 and TRBJ1-5, with D possibly being TRBD1 (5 bases). The length of the CDR3 is 14 residues. Germline V CDR1 and CDR2: SGHNT, YYREEE (reference sequence). V shed 4 bases and J shed 6 bases, with 14 bases lying between them. The CDR3 bases are TGTGCCAGCAGCAAACCGGGGGACGGTCAGCCCCAGCATTTT. Its protein product is CASSKPGDGQPQHF.

The chain is built from TRBV27 and TRBJ2-7, with TRBD1 as a possible D gene (6 bases). The CDR3 sequence is 16 residues long. Deletions cut 6 bases from V and 0 bases from J, with 18 bases between. Germline lookup yields CDR1 MNHEY and CDR2 SMNVEV (reference sequence). The chain's CDR3 is CASRRIRGSDSYEQYF. The CDR3 DNA follows: TGTGCCAGCAGGCGGATCAGGGGTTCCGACTCCTACGAGCAGTACTTC.

The chain uses TRBV14 and TRBJ1-6; D is uncertain. The CDR3 covers 17 residues. Germline CDR1 SGHDN, CDR2 FVKESK. V dropped 0 bases and J dropped 9 bases, with 18 bases sitting between them. Here the CDR3 DNA reads TGTGCCAGCAGCCAAGATGAGAAGGTGTGTAGCATTTCACCCCTCCACTTT. Its protein product is CASSQDEKVCSISPLHF.

The chain employs TRBV5-4 and TRBJ1-1; tentatively, D is TRBD1 (5 bases). This CDR3 region has 16 residues. Trimming removed 3 bases at V and 1 base at J, with 16 bases between. CDR1 and CDR2 from the germline V gene are SGHNT and YYREEE (reference sequence). CDR3 protein: CASSWGVRGANTEAFF. The CDR3 DNA sequence: TGTGCCAGCAGCTGGGGGGTAAGGGGCGCGAACACTGAAGCTTTCTTT. The full variable domain, rest sourced from reference TRBV5-4 and TRBJ1-1, is ETGVTQSPTHLIKTRGQQVTLRCSSQSGHNTVSWYQQALGQGPQFIFQYYREEENGRGNFPPRFSGLQFPNYSSELNVNALELDDSALYLCASSWGVRGANTEAFFGQGTRLTVV.

Regarding this clone: Because the CDR3 is missing its conserved closing phenylalanine or tryptophan, this is likely a read error. The DNA is omitted, as the CDR3 cannot be located on it reliably, and the CDR3 follows TCRdb's listing. The chain links TRBV23-1 to TRBJ2-7; the DNA was not used to check the table's D call, TRBD2. TRBV23-1 is assigned to the ORF class and has an uncertain function. From its first to its last residue, the CDR3 has 12 amino acids. CDR3 loop: CASRKPLKDCPS.

J is TRBJ2-3 and V is TRBV6-4; 9 nucleotides align to TRBD1. Germline loops: CDR1 MRHNA, CDR2 SNTAGT. The V and J ends lost 0 bases and 7 bases, in that order; junction bases with no gene match: 8. The CDR3 loop spans 16 amino acids. The CDR3 sequence is CASSDSGDRDRNTQYF. In nucleotides, the CDR3 is TGTGCCAGCAGTGACTCGGGGGACAGGGATCGAAATACGCAGTATTTT.

This clone has a single count. V gene TRBV7-8 combines with J gene TRBJ2-3; 9 bases align to TRBD2. CDR3 size: 20 residues. V was clipped by 5 bases and J by 1 base; unmatched bases: 19. Germline V lookup: CDR1 SGHVS, CDR2 FQNEAQ. The CDR3 DNA follows: TGTGCCAGCAGCCGCGGGAGGGGGCGGGGGAGCCAGAGCCGCACAGATACGCAGTATTTT. Its protein is CASSRGRGRGSQSRTDTQYF.

The CDR3 here is CASSFARGNEKLFF. The CDR3 DNA sequence: TGTGCCAGCAGTTTTGCCCGGGGAAACGAAAAACTGTTTTTT. V is TRBV27 and J is TRBJ1-4, with no clear D. The CDR3 has 14 residues. The germline V gene encodes CDR1 MNHEY and CDR2 SMNVEV (reference sequence). The V end lost 3 bases, the J end lost 8 bases, and 13 bases lay between the germline ends.

The rearrangement joins TRBV27 to TRBJ1-6; D perhaps matches TRBD1 (6 bases). This CDR3 contains 14 residues. Germline CDR1 is MNHEY and CDR2 is SMNVEV (reference sequence). Deletions cut 4 bases from V and 7 bases from J, with 11 bases between. CDR3 DNA sequence: TGTGCCAGCAGTTACAGACAGGCAAATTCACCCCTCCACTTT. It codes for CASSYRQANSPLHF.

V usage is TRBV14 and J usage is TRBJ1-2; perhaps TRBD1 as D (5 bases). This CDR3 has 14 amino acids. Per germline, CDR1 SGHDN and CDR2 FVKESK. Trimming took 0 bases from V and 4 from J, leaving 9 bases between them. CDR3 in DNA: TGTGCCAGCAGCCAAGATTGGGGACTCTATGGCTACACCTTC. Its protein product is CASSQDWGLYGYTF.

The chain recombines TRBV30 with TRBJ1-2, with a possible D match to TRBD1 (5 bases). CDR1 and CDR2 (germline): GTSNPN, SVGIG (reference sequence). V dropped 3 bases and J dropped 2 bases, with 19 bases sitting between them. The CDR3 contains 16 residues. CDR3 nucleotide sequence: TGTGCCTGGAGGGTCTCAAAGTCAGGGCGGAACTATGGCTACACCTTC. It specifies CAWRVSKSGRNYGYTF.

The CDR3 here is CASSSRDSYNEQFF. In DNA form, the CDR3 reads TGTGCCAGCAGCTCCCGGGACTCCTACAATGAGCAGTTCTTC. The genes are TRBV5-6 and TRBJ2-1; possible D gene TRBD2, 5 bases. The CDR3 loop spans 14 amino acids. The V gene lost 3 bases and the J gene lost 0 bases, with 7 bases spanning the gap. The germline V gene has CDR1 SGHDT and CDR2 YYEEEE.

The V and J genes are TRBV24-1 and TRBJ1-2; TRBD1 aligns across 7 bases. Losses at the gene ends were 6 bases for V and 8 bases for J; bases not matched to a gene: 5. The CDR3 runs 12 residues. In germline, CDR1 is KGHDR, CDR2 SFDVKD. The chain's CDR3 is CATSQGVGGYTF. The DNA for the CDR3 is TGTGCCACCAGTCAGGGGGTCGGGGGCTACACCTTC.

The chain uses TRBV5-4 and TRBJ2-7, with TRBD2 identical over 8 bases. The germline gives CDR1 SGHNT, CDR2 YYREEE (reference sequence). V was pared by 7 bases and J by 5 bases, with 11 bases of the junction left unmatched. The CDR3 is 14 residues long. The CDR3 spells CASCPGLESHEQYF. The CDR3 DNA follows: TGTGCCAGCTGCCCGGGACTAGAATCTCACGAGCAGTACTTC. Combining the CDR3 with reference TRBV5-4 and TRBJ2-7 gives the whole variable domain ETGVTQSPTHLIKTRGQQVTLRCSSQSGHNTVSWYQQALGQGPQFIFQYYREEENGRGNFPPRFSGLQFPNYSSELNVNALELDDSALYLCASCPGLESHEQYFGPGTRLTVT.

V gene TRBV19 combines with J gene TRBJ2-7; D not certain. Between the trimmed V and J ends, which lost 1 base and 0 bases, there was a span of 7 bases. The CDR3 totals 14 residues. Germline assignment: CDR1 LNHDA and CDR2 SQIVND (reference sequence). CDR3 in DNA: TGTGCCAGTAGTATAGGGGCCGCCTCCTACGAGCAGTACTTC. Amino acid sequence: CASSIGAASYEQYF. Complete variable domain (other parts from reference TRBV19 and TRBJ2-7): DGGITQSPKYLFRKEGQNVTLSCEQNLNHDAMYWYRQDPGQGLRLIYYSQIVNDFQKGDIAEGYSVSREKKESFPLTVTSAQKNPTAFYLCASSIGAASYEQYFGPGTRLTVT.

The chain employs TRBV5-6 and TRBJ1-2; D is unclear. This CDR3 comprises 13 residues. V dropped 6 bases and J dropped 7 bases, with 16 bases sitting between them. Germline values: CDR1 SGHDT, CDR2 YYEEEE. The CDR3, as DNA: TGTGCCAGCACCGCAAACGGGGTCCGTGGCTACACCTTC. Encoded protein: CASTANGVRGYTF.